This is a list of T cell receptor beta chains from one sample in a study of graft-versus-host responses after intestinal transplantation. These receptors' targets are unknown. Data came from immunoSEQ multiplex PCR; TCRdb stores just in-frame clones and leaves some out. The profile shows over 85,000 clones, 80% to 95% of them singletons. The sequenced sample was unstimulated CD8+ T cells sorted from spleen or lymph node cells, obtained before intestinal transplant. These receptors were obtained from a human donor who received an intestinal transplant. The CDR3 runs from the conserved cysteine through the conserved F or W. The D gene is left open where the match is weak. The size of a clone is reported for some rows only, either as once, few or many, or as a class for expanded clones.

J,D,size,V,DNA,CDR3
TRBJ2-7,-,-,TRBV4-3,TGCGCCAGCAGCCAAGGCGGCGGAGGCTACGAGCAGTACTTC,CASSQGGGGYEQYF
TRBJ2-1,-,-,TRBV7-8,TGTGCCAGCAGCCCCCACCAGGGGATATACAATGAGCAGTTCTTC,CASSPHQGIYNEQFF
TRBJ1-1,TRBD1,-,TRBV19,TGTGCCAGTAGTATTGGACAGGGCAACACTGAAGCTTTCTTT,CASSIGQGNTEAFF
TRBJ2-7,TRBD2,-,TRBV6-5,TGTGCCAGCAGTTACTGGGGGGGAGGCTACGAGCAGTACTTC,CASSYWGGGYEQYF
TRBJ2-7,TRBD2,-,TRBV5-1,TGCGCCAGCAGCTCCACTAGCGGGAGGACCTACGAGCAGTACTTC,CASSSTSGRTYEQYF
TRBJ1-6,-,-,TRBV5-6,TGTGCCAGCAGCCAAGACAAAGCTTCACCCCTCCACTTT,CASSQDKASPLHF
TRBJ1-2,TRBD1,-,TRBV6-5,TGTGCCAGCAGTTACGGACAGGGGGCTGGCTACACCTTC,CASSYGQGAGYTF
TRBJ1-3,-,-,TRBV27,TGTGCCAGCAAGGGAGGGATGGAAAACACCATATATTTT,CASKGGMENTIYF
TRBJ2-7,TRBD1,-,TRBV15,TGTGCCACCAGCGAGGGACAGAACTACGAGCAGTACTTC,CATSEGQNYEQYF
TRBJ2-3,TRBD2,-,TRBV6-5,TGTGCCAGCAGTCACGGGACTACTAGCACAGATACGCAGTATTTT,CASSHGTTSTDTQYF
TRBJ1-2,-,-,TRBV7-2,TGTGCCAGCAGCTCTGGTATAGGGCAGGGTGCTAACTATGGCTACACCTTC,CASSSGIGQGANYGYTF
TRBJ1-6,-,-,TRBV27,TGTGCCACCTCCGCCACGGGGAATTCACCCCTCCACTTT,CATSATGNSPLHF
TRBJ2-7,-,-,TRBV12-5,TGTGCTAGTGGTTTACAGGACACCTACGAGCAGTACTTC,CASGLQDTYEQYF
TRBJ1-6,TRBD1,-,TRBV7-8,TGTGCCAGCAGCGACGGGACAGGGGGCGCGGGTTCACCCCTCCACTTT,CASSDGTGGAGSPLHF
TRBJ2-1,TRBD2,-,TRBV7-2,TGTGCCAGCAGCTTTACTAGCGGGGGGGCGGTTGAGCAGTTCTTC,CASSFTSGGAVEQFF
TRBJ1-6,TRBD1,-,TRBV27,TGTGCCAGCAGACTAACAGGGGGTGTATCACCCCTCCACTTT,CASRLTGGVSPLHF
TRBJ2-7,-,-,TRBV5-6,TGTGCCAGCAGCTTGGGGGCCACAGTCTACGAGCAGTACTTC,CASSLGATVYEQYF
TRBJ1-6,-,-,TRBV6-6,TGTGCCAGCAGTTACTCGCAGGGAAATTCACCCCTCCACTTT,CASSYSQGNSPLHF
TRBJ2-7,-,-,TRBV9,TGTGCCAGCAGCGTGACTAGGGAGTCCTACGAGCAGTACTTC,CASSVTRESYEQYF
TRBJ2-7,-,-,TRBV23-1,TGCGCCAGCAGTTCCCACCCTAAGCGATCCTACGAGCAGTACTTC,CASSSHPKRSYEQYF
TRBJ2-1,-,-,TRBV7-9,TGTGCCAGCAGCTTAGGGTCGGCTAGCCATGAGCAGTTCTTC,CASSLGSASHEQFF
TRBJ1-2,-,-,TRBV9,TGTGCCAGCAGCGTAGCTGAGGTTGGCTATGGCTACACCTTC,CASSVAEVGYGYTF
TRBJ1-1,-,few,TRBV2,TGTGCCAGCAGTGGTCTGGCGAACACTGAAGCTTTCTTT,CASSGLANTEAFF
TRBJ2-3,TRBD1,-,TRBV7-3,TGTGCCAGCAGCGAAACAGGGGTGGGTCGAGAGGATACGCAGTATTTT,CASSETGVGREDTQYF
TRBJ2-4,TRBD1,-,TRBV7-8,TGTGCCAGCAGCCCAGGGGGAGACATTCAGTACTTC,CASSPGGDIQYF
TRBJ2-3,-,-,TRBV30,TGTGCCTGGAGTCGAACGGGAGCATCCGATACGCAGTATTTT,CAWSRTGASDTQYF
TRBJ1-5,-,-,TRBV28,TGTGCCAGCAGTTCGCGGCCAGGCAATCAGCCCCAGCATTTT,CASSSRPGNQPQHF
TRBJ1-4,TRBD1,few,TRBV7-9,TGTGCCAGCAGCTTATTTCTTGGACAGGGGCTTGAAAAACTGTTTTTT,CASSLFLGQGLEKLFF
TRBJ2-2,TRBD2,once,TRBV6-4,TGTGCCAGCACCGAAACTAGCGGCGGCACCGGGGAGCTGTTTTTT,CASTETSGGTGELFF
TRBJ1-2,-,-,TRBV9,TGTGCCAGCAGCGTCGGGACATATGGCTACACCTTC,CASSVGTYGYTF
TRBJ2-7,TRBD1,-,TRBV18,TGTGCCAGCTCACCTAAAATAACAGGGGAGCGATCCTACGAGCAGTACTTC,CASSPKITGERSYEQYF
TRBJ1-2,TRBD1,-,TRBV6-5,TGTGCCAGCAGTTACTCGGAGACAGGGGATGGCTACACCTTC,CASSYSETGDGYTF
TRBJ1-5,-,-,TRBV4-1,TGCGCCAGCAGCCAAGATCGCGGACATAGCAATCAGCCCCAGCATTTT,CASSQDRGHSNQPQHF
TRBJ1-1,-,-,TRBV4-3,TGCGCCAGCAGCCAACACAAGAACACTGAAGCTTTCTTT,CASSQHKNTEAFF
TRBJ2-5,TRBD1,-,TRBV13,TGTGCCAGCAGCCCGGGACAGGGCGGGACCCAGTACTTC,CASSPGQGGTQYF
TRBJ2-1,-,-,TRBV4-1,TGCGCCAGCAGCCAAGAGGCGTGGAGTGAGCAGTTCTTC,CASSQEAWSEQFF
TRBJ1-2,-,-,TRBV7-9,TGTGCCAGCAGCTTAAGTCAGGGGACGTTGCATGGCTACACCTTC,CASSLSQGTLHGYTF
TRBJ2-7,-,-,TRBV30,TGTGCCTGGAGTCGGGACATTCTCTACGAGCAGTACTTC,CAWSRDILYEQYF
TRBJ2-7,-,-,TRBV7-6,TGTGCCAGCAGCTCACAGGGAACCTACGAGCAGTACTTC,CASSSQGTYEQYF
TRBJ1-5,-,-,TRBV4-3,TGCGCCAGCAGCCCTGGACACAATAGCAATCAGCCCCAGCATTTT,CASSPGHNSNQPQHF
TRBJ1-5,-,-,TRBV11-2,TGTGCCAGCAGCCGAACCCCAGGGGTGAATCAGCCCCAGCATTTT,CASSRTPGVNQPQHF